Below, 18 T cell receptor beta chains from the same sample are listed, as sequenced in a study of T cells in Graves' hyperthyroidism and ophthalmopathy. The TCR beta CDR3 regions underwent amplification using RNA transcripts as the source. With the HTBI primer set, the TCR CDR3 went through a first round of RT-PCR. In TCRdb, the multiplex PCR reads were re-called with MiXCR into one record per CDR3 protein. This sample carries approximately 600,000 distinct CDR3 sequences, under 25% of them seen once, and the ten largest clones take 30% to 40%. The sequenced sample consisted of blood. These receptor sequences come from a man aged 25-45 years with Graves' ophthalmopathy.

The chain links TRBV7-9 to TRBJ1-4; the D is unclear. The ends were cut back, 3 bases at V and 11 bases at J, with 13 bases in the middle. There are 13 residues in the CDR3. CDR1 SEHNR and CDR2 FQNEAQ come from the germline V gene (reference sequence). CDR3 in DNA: TGTGCCAGCAGCTTGTTGGGATCGGGGAAACTGTTTTTT. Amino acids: CASSLLGSGKLFF.

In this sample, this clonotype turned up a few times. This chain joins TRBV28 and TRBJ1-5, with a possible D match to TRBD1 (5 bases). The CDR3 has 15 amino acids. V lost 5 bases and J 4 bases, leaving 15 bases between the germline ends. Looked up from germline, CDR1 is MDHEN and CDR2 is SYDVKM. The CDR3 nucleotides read TGTGCCAGCAGTCTGGGCAGGGTGGGAAATCAGCCCCAGCATTTT. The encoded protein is CASSLGRVGNQPQHF.

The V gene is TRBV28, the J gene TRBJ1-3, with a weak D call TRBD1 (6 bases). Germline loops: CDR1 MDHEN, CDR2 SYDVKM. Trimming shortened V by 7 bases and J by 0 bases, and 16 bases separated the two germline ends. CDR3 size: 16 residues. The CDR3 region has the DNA TGTGCCAGCAATTTGGGGGGCCCGAGCTCTGGAAACACCATATATTTT. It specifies CASNLGGPSSGNTIYF.

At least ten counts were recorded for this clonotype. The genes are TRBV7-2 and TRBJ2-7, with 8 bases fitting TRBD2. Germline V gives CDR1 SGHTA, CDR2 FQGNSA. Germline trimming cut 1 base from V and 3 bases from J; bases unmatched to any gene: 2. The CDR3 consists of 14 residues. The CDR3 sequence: CASSLESGSYEQYF. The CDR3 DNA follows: TGTGCCAGCAGCTTAGAGAGCGGGAGCTACGAGCAGTACTTC.

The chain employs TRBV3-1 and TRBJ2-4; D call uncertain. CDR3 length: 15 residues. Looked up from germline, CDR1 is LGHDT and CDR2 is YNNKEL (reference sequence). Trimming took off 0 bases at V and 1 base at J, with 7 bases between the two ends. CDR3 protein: CASSQDERAKNIQYF. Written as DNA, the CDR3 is TGTGCCAGCAGCCAAGACGAGAGGGCCAAAAACATTCAGTACTTC.

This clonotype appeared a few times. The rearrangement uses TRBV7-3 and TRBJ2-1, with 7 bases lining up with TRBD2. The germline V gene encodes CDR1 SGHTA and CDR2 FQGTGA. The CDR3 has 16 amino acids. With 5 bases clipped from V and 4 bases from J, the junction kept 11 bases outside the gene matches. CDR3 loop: CASSPRAGKGYNEQFF. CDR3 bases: TGTGCCAGCAGCCCCCGAGCGGGAAAGGGTTACAATGAGCAGTTCTTC. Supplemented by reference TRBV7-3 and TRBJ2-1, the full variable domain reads GAGVSQTPSNKVTEKGKYVELRCDPISGHTALYWYRQSLGQGPEFLIYFQGTGAADDSGLPNDRFFAVRPEGSVSTLKIQRTERGDSAVYLCASSPRAGKGYNEQFFGPGTRLTVL.

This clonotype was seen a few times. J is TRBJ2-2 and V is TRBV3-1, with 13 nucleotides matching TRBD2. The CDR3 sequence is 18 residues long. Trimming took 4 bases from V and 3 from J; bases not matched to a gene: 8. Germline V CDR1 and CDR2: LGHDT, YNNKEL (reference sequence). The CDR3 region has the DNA TGTGCCAGCAGCCTCTCCGGGACTAGCGGGGCTTACACCGGGGAGCTGTTTTTT. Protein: CASSLSGTSGAYTGELFF.

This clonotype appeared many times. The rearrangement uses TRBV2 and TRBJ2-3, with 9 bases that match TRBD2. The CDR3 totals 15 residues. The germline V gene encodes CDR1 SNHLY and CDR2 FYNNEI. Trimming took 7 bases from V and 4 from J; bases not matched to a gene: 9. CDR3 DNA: TGTGCCAGCACCGAGATAGCGGGAGCGGCAGATACGCAGTATTTT. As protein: CASTEIAGAADTQYF. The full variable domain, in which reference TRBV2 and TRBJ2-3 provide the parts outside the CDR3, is EPEVTQTPSHQVTQMGQEVILRCVPISNHLYFYWYRQILGQKVEFLVSFYNNEISEKSEIFDDQFSVERPDGSNFTLKIRSTKLEDSAMYFCASTEIAGAADTQYFGPGTRLTVL.

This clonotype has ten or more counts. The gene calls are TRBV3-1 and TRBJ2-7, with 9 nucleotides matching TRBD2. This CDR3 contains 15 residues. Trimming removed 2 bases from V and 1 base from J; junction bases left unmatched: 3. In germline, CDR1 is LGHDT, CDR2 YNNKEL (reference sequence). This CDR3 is CASSQTSGRSYEQYF. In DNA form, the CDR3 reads TGTGCCAGCAGCCAAACTAGCGGGCGTTCCTACGAGCAGTACTTC.

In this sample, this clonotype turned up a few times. The CDR3 reads CASSPDVGATNEKLFF. CDR3 DNA sequence: TGTGCCAGCTCCCCCGACGTGGGGGCAACTAATGAAAAACTGTTTTTT. This rearrangement joins TRBV6-1 to TRBJ1-4; tentative D call: TRBD1 (5 bases). V shed 8 bases and J shed 0 bases, with 16 bases lying between them. This CDR3 comprises 16 residues. Looked up from germline, CDR1 is MNHNS and CDR2 is SASEGT.

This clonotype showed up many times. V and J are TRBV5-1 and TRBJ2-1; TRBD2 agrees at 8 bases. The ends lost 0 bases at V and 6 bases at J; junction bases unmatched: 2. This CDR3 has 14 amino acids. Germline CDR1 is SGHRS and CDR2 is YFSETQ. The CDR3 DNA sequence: TGCGCCAGCAGCTTGGACGGGAGGGCCAATGAGCAGTTCTTC. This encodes CASSLDGRANEQFF. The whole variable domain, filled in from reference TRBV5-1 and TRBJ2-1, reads KAGVTQTPRYLIKTRGQQVTLSCSPISGHRSVSWYQQTPGQGLQFLFEYFSETQRNKGNFPGRFSGRQFSNSRSEMNVSTLELGDSALYLCASSLDGRANEQFFGPGTRLTVL.

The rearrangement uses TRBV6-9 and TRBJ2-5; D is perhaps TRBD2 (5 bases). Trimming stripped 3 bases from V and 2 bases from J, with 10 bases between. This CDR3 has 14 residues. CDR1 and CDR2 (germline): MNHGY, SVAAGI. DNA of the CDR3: TGTGCCAGCAGTTACCCCGGGGAACAAGAGACCCAGTACTTC. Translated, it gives CASSYPGEQETQYF.

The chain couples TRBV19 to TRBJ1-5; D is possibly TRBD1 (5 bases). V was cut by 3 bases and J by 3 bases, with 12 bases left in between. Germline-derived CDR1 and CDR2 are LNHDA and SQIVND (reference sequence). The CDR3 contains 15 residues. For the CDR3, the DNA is TGTGCCAGTAGTATGTGGGGCAGGTTCAATCAGCCCCAGCATTTT. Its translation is CASSMWGRFNQPQHF.

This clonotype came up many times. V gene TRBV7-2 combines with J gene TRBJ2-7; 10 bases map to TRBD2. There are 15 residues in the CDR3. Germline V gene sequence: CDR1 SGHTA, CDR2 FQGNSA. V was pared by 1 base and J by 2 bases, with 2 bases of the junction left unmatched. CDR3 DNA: TGTGCCAGCAGCTTAGAGCTAGCGGGGGCCTACGAGCAGTACTTC. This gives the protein CASSLELAGAYEQYF.

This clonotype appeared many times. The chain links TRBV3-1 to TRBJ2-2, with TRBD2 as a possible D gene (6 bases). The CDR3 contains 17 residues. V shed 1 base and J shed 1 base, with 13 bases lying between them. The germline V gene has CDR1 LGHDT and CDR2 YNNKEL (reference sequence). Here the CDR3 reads CASSQGPGSGNTGELFF. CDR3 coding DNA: TGTGCCAGCAGCCAAGGCCCGGGTAGCGGGAACACCGGGGAGCTGTTTTTT.

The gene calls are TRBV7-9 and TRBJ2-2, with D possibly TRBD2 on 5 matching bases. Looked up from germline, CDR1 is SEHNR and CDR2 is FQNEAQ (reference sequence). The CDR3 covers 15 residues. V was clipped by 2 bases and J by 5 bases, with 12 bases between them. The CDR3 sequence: CASSLTRGRTGELFF. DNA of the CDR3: TGTGCCAGCAGCTTAACACGAGGGCGTACCGGGGAGCTGTTTTTT.

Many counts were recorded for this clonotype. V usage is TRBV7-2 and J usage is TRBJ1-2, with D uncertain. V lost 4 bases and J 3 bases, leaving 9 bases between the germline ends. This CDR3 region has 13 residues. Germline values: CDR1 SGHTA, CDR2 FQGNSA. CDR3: CASSSGLDYGYTF. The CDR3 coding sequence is TGTGCCAGCAGCTCAGGATTGGACTATGGCTACACCTTC. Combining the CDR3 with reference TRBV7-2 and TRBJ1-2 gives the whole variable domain GAGVSQSPSNKVTEKGKDVELRCDPISGHTALYWYRQSLGQGLEFLIYFQGNSAPDKSGLPSDRFSAERTGGSVSTLTIQRTQQEDSAVYLCASSSGLDYGYTFGSGTRLTVV.

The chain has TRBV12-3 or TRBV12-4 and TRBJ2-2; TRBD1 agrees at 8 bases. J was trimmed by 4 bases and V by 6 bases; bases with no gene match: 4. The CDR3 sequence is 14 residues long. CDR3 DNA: TGTGCCAGCAGCCAGGGGGCGCGCACCGGGGAGCTGTTTTTT. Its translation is CASSQGARTGELFF.